Listed below are T cell receptor beta chains from one sample, sequenced in a study of beta chain features in type 1 diabetes. Using immunoSEQ multiplex PCR, the repertoire was profiled, and TCRdb retains in-frame clones only, with some absent. The sample holds more than 150,000 clones, 9% seen once. The sample was central memory CD4+ T cells from blood. Receptors were obtained from a woman aged 25 to 39 with type 1 diabetes. CDR3s include the opening cysteine and the closing phenylalanine or tryptophan. The order of the fields is V gene, CDR3 protein.

>TRBV15
CATSRDRQGAGQPQHF
>TRBV5-4
CASSLVGLNTEAFF
>TRBV28
CASPSKAGGRSYNEQFF
>TRBV2
CASSYLQETQYF
>TRBV29-1
CSVRTEWYEQYF
>TRBV30
CAWNRGAMRTEAFF
>TRBV4-2
CASSRGMTTFQETQYF
>TRBV28
CASSDTGLGYF
>TRBV6-5
CASSYRRDGEAFF
>TRBV30
CAWSPQNIYEQYF
>TRBV7-3
CASSLGQGYGYTF
>TRBV29-1
CSGGHPPITDTQYF
>TRBV13
CASSSQGGPNYGYTF
>TRBV7-7
CAIGGSSSYNEQFF
>TRBV5-1
CASSLVGGVNEQFF
>TRBV27
CASSLHRAPTQYF
>TRBV7-3
CASSFLGQVRDYGYTF
>TRBV21-1
CASSDRQGGQPQHF